This is a list of T cell receptor beta chains from one sample in a study of T cells in Graves' hyperthyroidism and ophthalmopathy. TCRdb re-called the multiplex PCR reads with MiXCR, one entry per CDR3 protein. This table has a few hundred thousand distinct CDR3 sequences, around a sixth appearing once. Sequenced: blood. The receptors derive from a man younger than 35 with Graves' ophthalmopathy. The CDR3 runs from the conserved cysteine through the conserved F or W. D genes are given only for firm matches. Not all rows give a size; the values are once, few, many and, for expanded clones, a class.

CDR3 length: 15; J gene: TRBJ2-7; clone size: many; D gene: .; V gene: TRBV6-1; CDR3 DNA: TGTGCCAGCACTCAGGCAGGGGGGCGGTCTGAGGAGCAGTACTTC; CDR3 protein: CASTQAGGRSEEQYF
CDR3 length: 17; J gene: TRBJ1-5; clone size: many; D gene: .; V gene: TRBV6-6; CDR3 DNA: TGTGCCAGCAGTTACTCGGACGTAGCGGGTGGCAATCAGCCCCAGCATTTT; CDR3 protein: CASSYSDVAGGNQPQHF
CDR3 length: 16; J gene: TRBJ2-7; clone size: many; D gene: TRBD1; V gene: TRBV11-2; CDR3 DNA: TGTGCCAGCAGCCAGGGACAGGGAATTTTCTCCTACGAGCAGTACTTC; CDR3 protein: CASSQGQGIFSYEQYF
CDR3 length: 13; J gene: TRBJ2-5; clone size: .; D gene: .; V gene: TRBV9; CDR3 DNA: TGTGCCAGCAGCGTAGCTGGAGGGGAGACCCAGTACTTC; CDR3 protein: CASSVAGGETQYF
CDR3 length: 16; J gene: TRBJ2-1; clone size: many; D gene: TRBD2; V gene: TRBV27; CDR3 DNA: TGTGCCAGCAGTTTATCAGGCAGCCTAGCGGGGGTGGAGCAGTTCTTC; CDR3 protein: CASSLSGSLAGVEQFF
CDR3 length: 16; J gene: TRBJ2-1; clone size: many; D gene: TRBD2; V gene: TRBV12-3/TRBV12-4; CDR3 DNA: TGTGCCAGCAGTTTAGTTGTAAGCGGGGGGGCGAATGAGCAGTTCTTC; CDR3 protein: CASSLVVSGGANEQFF
CDR3 length: 15; J gene: TRBJ2-1; clone size: many; D gene: TRBD2; V gene: TRBV3-1; CDR3 DNA: TGTGCCAGCAGCCAAGGGGATAGCGGGGGCAATGAGCAGTTCTTC; CDR3 protein: CASSQGDSGGNEQFF
CDR3 length: 15; J gene: TRBJ1-1; clone size: many; D gene: .; V gene: TRBV19; CDR3 DNA: TGTGCCAGTACTACCCTAGACAGACCGAACACTGAAGCTTTCTTT; CDR3 protein: CASTTLDRPNTEAFF
CDR3 length: 14; J gene: TRBJ1-2; clone size: .; D gene: TRBD1; V gene: TRBV20-1; CDR3 DNA: TGCAGTGCTGAGAACAGACAGGGGAACTATGGCTACACCTTC; CDR3 protein: CSAENRQGNYGYTF
CDR3 length: 14; J gene: TRBJ2-3; clone size: many; D gene: .; V gene: TRBV2; CDR3 DNA: TGTGCCAGCAGTGAACAGGGAAGCACAGATACGCAGTATTTT; CDR3 protein: CASSEQGSTDTQYF
CDR3 length: 14; J gene: TRBJ2-7; clone size: many; D gene: TRBD2; V gene: TRBV28; CDR3 DNA: TGTGCCACCGATAGCGGGGGGCCAGCCTACGAGCAGTACTTC; CDR3 protein: CATDSGGPAYEQYF
CDR3 length: 14; J gene: TRBJ1-6; clone size: many; D gene: .; V gene: TRBV12-3/TRBV12-4; CDR3 DNA: TGTGCCAGCAGTTCGGACCCGGGCCGTCCACCCCTCCACTTT; CDR3 protein: CASSSDPGRPPLHF
CDR3 length: 17; J gene: TRBJ2-1; clone size: few; D gene: .; V gene: TRBV24-1; CDR3 DNA: TGTGCCACCAGTGATTTAGGCCTAGGGTGGCACGACAATGAGCAGTTCTTC; CDR3 protein: CATSDLGLGWHDNEQFF
CDR3 length: 21; J gene: TRBJ2-1; clone size: .; D gene: TRBD1; V gene: TRBV20-1; CDR3 DNA: TGCAGTGCTAGACCGTCAAAGATCAGGACAGGGGCGAGTCATACATACAATGAGCAGTTCTTC; CDR3 protein: CSARPSKIRTGASHTYNEQFF
CDR3 length: 13; J gene: TRBJ1-5; clone size: many; D gene: .; V gene: TRBV12-3/TRBV12-4; CDR3 DNA: TGTGCCAGCAGAACAGGCTGGGGTCAGCCCCAGCATTTT; CDR3 protein: CASRTGWGQPQHF
CDR3 length: 12; J gene: TRBJ1-1; clone size: many; D gene: .; V gene: TRBV5-1; CDR3 DNA: TGCGCCAGCAGCTTGGATGACACTGAAGCTTTCTTT; CDR3 protein: CASSLDDTEAFF
CDR3 length: 13; J gene: TRBJ2-7; clone size: many; D gene: .; V gene: TRBV7-2; CDR3 DNA: TGTGCCAGCTCTAGGGTTGGGGCCTACGAGCAGTACTTC; CDR3 protein: CASSRVGAYEQYF
CDR3 length: 13; J gene: TRBJ2-2; clone size: .; D gene: .; V gene: TRBV6-2/TRBV6-3; CDR3 DNA: TGTGCCAGCACCTCAGAGGGGCCCGGGGAGCTGTTTTTT; CDR3 protein: CASTSEGPGELFF
CDR3 length: 14; J gene: TRBJ2-1; clone size: few; D gene: .; V gene: TRBV5-6; CDR3 DNA: TGTGCCAGCAGCTTGGGGGATTACGGAGGTGAGCAGTTCTTC; CDR3 protein: CASSLGDYGGEQFF
CDR3 length: 14; J gene: TRBJ1-2; clone size: many; D gene: .; V gene: TRBV11-2; CDR3 DNA: TGTGCCAGCAGCGACTCCGGGACACCCTATGGCTACACCTTC; CDR3 protein: CASSDSGTPYGYTF
CDR3 length: 13; J gene: TRBJ1-1; clone size: many; D gene: .; V gene: TRBV24-1; CDR3 DNA: TGTGCCACCCGGGACATTGGGAACACTGAAGCTTTCTTT; CDR3 protein: CATRDIGNTEAFF
CDR3 length: 13; J gene: TRBJ1-2; clone size: .; D gene: .; V gene: TRBV6-1; CDR3 DNA: TGTGCCAGCAGTGGGGGGCCGACAGTAGGGTACACCTTC; CDR3 protein: CASSGGPTVGYTF
CDR3 length: 15; J gene: TRBJ2-7; clone size: .; D gene: TRBD1; V gene: TRBV25-1; CDR3 DNA: TGTGCCAGCAGTGAACGGACAGGCAGCTCCTACGAGCAGTACTTC; CDR3 protein: CASSERTGSSYEQYF
CDR3 length: 15; J gene: TRBJ1-4; clone size: .; D gene: TRBD1; V gene: TRBV3-1; CDR3 DNA: TGTGCCAGCAGCCAACGGACAGGGGGCGATGAAAAACTGTTTTTT; CDR3 protein: CASSQRTGGDEKLFF